This TCR beta chain was captured by sequencing in a study of shared clonotypes between healthy human individuals (TCRdb year 2020). About the study as a whole: Two women and three men aged 18 to 49 years were included in the cohort. Libraries were prepared and TCR repertoires were sequenced by different laboratories using diverse techniques, in order to increase sequencing depth and limit assay-specific biases. Between about 0.9 and 8.9 billion PBMCs per donor were obtained by leukapheresis. Blood TCR repertoires of several healthy adults were deeply sequenced to estimate repertoire size and the extent of clonotype sharing between individuals. Per donor, three plates each were used for CD4 naive and CD4 memory, two for CD8 naive, and one for CD8 memory.

V trim: 4 bases; J trim: 5 bases; unmatched bases: 8. For CDR1 and CDR2, the germline V gene lists SGDLS and YYNGEE. Its CDR3 holds 14 amino acids, cysteine through phenylalanine. Of the read, only the CDR3 DNA is kept; its 42 bases are in frame from base 1. A word on this clone: Its antigen remains undetermined. The input lacks base qualities; no much larger clone sits a single base away.

Points the paper makes about the study in general: Based on pairwise subsampling, the degree of clonotype sharing among donors was expected to be affected by sequencing depth. The small number of donors limited the genetic and exposure-history diversity represented. Incomplete sequencing was indicated by rarefaction of sorted-subset datasets, despite the large sequencing depth. When a few donors were compared, the shared fraction of clonotypes was 5% to 6.5% for naive CD4, around 4% for naive CD8, 2.3% for memory CD4, and roughly 0.4% for memory CD8. Only blood was sampled, and tissue TCR repertoires likely differ from those in blood. Compared with non-shared clonotypes, clonotypes shared by all four sorted-subset donors had higher generation probabilities. Naive subsets generally had larger estimated clonotype richness than memory subsets.

Donors were healthy HIV-negative adults with no recently reported acute infections or vaccinations. Only Caucasian adults living in Nashville, Tennessee, USA were represented among the donors. Magnetic negative selection was used to enrich CD4+ T cells, after which naive cells were positively selected on CD45RA and the negative fraction became the memory subset. Blood was collected by leukapheresis, and PBMCs were isolated by Ficoll-Histopaque density gradient centrifugation and then cryopreserved in liquid nitrogen vapor phase. Analytical flow cytometry was used to check the purity and quantity of every magnetically sorted T cell population. Each sorted fraction had its genomic DNA isolated and then quantified by UV absorbance on a Nanodrop 2000c. Using the deep immunoSEQ assay, TCR CDR3 regions were amplified from genomic DNA by multiplex PCR. Genomic DNA extracted from each cell subset was distributed evenly over all wells of several immunoSEQ 96-well plates, and each plate served as one replicate. For sorted subsets, each replicate PCR was loaded with roughly 200 ng genomic DNA, equivalent to some 27,000 T cell genomes. Purified libraries were measured with a Qubit 3.0 fluorometer, size-checked on a Bioanalyzer 2100, and measured again with the KAPA Library Quantification kit. Every immunoSEQ 96-well plate was sequenced on a dedicated single-read 150-cycle Illumina NextSeq 550 flow cell. In the original analysis: The immunoSEQ output contained only junctional sequences without quality scores, so filtering could not match that applied to full-length reads. To assign V/J genes and CDR3, sequences were annotated using PyIR, a Python wrapper for IgBLAST v1.9, with IMGT germline references. Reads with weak V/J assignments (E-value above 1e-6), missing CDR3, stop codons, out-of-frame junctions, or ambiguous translated residues were removed. V3J clonotypes were defined as sequences sharing the same inferred V gene, J gene, and CDR3 amino acid sequence. The percentage overlap between two repertoires was calculated by dividing the number of shared unique clonotypes by the size of the smaller repertoire. Three approaches were used to assess repertoire richness: RTK rarefaction, the Chao1 estimator, and Recon v2.1 estimates of unobserved clonotypes. Generation probabilities were computed with OLGA for all TCRbeta clonotypes obtained by the gDNA method from a handful of donors. TCRdb stores this immuneACCESS table with in-frame sequences only. Part of the clones is absent; in the studies checked, under half of the shortfall reflects unresolved V genes, and no reason is known for the rest. V, J and clone size derive from that table, while D and trimming were established from the DNA sequence. The sample table records around 700,000 clones; approximately 75% of these occur just once. Of the sample, 1.8% falls within the top ten clones.

The rearranged segments are TRBV9 and TRBJ2-7; TRBD1 agrees with 8 junctional bases. This receptor was taken from a woman in her twenties or thirties in good health. Sequencing was carried out using memory CD4+ T cells sorted from blood. Read against the paper, the sample's cell subset or site label means: CD45RA-negative fraction. The nucleotides are TGTGCCAGCAGCACGGGACAGGATAAGGACGAGCAGTACTTC. This encodes CASSTGQDKDEQYF.